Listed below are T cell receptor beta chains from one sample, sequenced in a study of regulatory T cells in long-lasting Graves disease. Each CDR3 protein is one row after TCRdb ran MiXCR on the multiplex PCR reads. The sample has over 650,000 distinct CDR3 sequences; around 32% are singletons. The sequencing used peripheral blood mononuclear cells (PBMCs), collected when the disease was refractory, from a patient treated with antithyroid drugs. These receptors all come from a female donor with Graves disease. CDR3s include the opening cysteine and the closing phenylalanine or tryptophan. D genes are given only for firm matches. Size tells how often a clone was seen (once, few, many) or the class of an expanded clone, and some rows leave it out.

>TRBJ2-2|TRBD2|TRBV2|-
CASSDWREGPGELFF
TGTGCCAGCAGTGACTGGCGGGAGGGCCCCGGGGAGCTGTTTTTT
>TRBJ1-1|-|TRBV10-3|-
CAIIGTLNTEAFF
TGTGCCATCATTGGGACACTGAACACTGAAGCTTTCTTT
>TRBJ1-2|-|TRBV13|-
CASSSRGGQRSYGYTF
TGTGCCAGCAGCTCCCGGGGGGGGCAAAGGAGCTATGGCTACACCTTC
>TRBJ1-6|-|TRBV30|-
CAWKATNSPLHF
TGTGCCTGGAAGGCCACTAATTCACCCCTCCACTTT
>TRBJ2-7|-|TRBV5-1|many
CASSRDFNEQYF
TGCGCCAGCAGTCGGGACTTCAACGAGCAGTACTTC
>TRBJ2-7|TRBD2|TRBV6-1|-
CATQPVDSGRYEQYF
TGTGCCACTCAACCGGTTGATAGCGGGAGGTACGAGCAGTACTTC
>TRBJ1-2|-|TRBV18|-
CASQGKRNYGYTF
TGTGCCAGCCAGGGAAAACGAAACTATGGCTACACCTTC
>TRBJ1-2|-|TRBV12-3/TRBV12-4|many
CASNLQGWSGYTF
TGTGCCAGCAACTTACAGGGTTGGAGTGGCTACACCTTC
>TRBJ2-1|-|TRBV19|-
CASSSLTVREQFF
TGTGCCAGTAGTTCTTTGACAGTCAGAGAGCAGTTCTTC
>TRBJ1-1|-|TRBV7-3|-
CASSFAGKAEAFF
TGTGCCAGCAGCTTTGCAGGAAAGGCTGAAGCTTTCTTT
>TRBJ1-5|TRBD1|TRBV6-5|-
CASSYSNPAGQGGNQPQHF
TGTGCCAGCAGTTACTCGAACCCAGCCGGACAGGGCGGTAATCAGCCCCAGCATTTT
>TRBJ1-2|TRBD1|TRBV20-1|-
CSARGGDRGPYGYTF
TGCAGTGCTAGAGGGGGGGACAGGGGGCCCTATGGCTACACCTTC
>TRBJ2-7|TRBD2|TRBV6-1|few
CASSRSGGGNFEQYF
TGTGCCAGCAGTAGATCGGGCGGGGGGAACTTCGAGCAGTACTTC
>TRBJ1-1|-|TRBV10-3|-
CAISGGGMNTEAFF
TGTGCCATCAGTGGGGGCGGAATGAACACTGAAGCTTTCTTT
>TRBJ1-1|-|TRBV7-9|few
CASSSRPEATEAFF
TGTGCCAGCAGTTCCCGTCCAGAAGCCACTGAAGCTTTCTTT
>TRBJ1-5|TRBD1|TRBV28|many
CASSGGKGAGKQPQHF
TGTGCCAGCAGCGGGGGTAAGGGGGCTGGGAAGCAGCCCCAGCATTTT
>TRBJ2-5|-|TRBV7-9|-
CASSSTGEGETQYF
TGTGCCAGCAGCAGCACAGGGGAGGGTGAGACCCAGTACTTC
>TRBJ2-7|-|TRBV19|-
CASSIDGSRAYEQYF
TGTGCCAGTAGTATAGATGGGTCTAGAGCCTACGAGCAGTACTTC
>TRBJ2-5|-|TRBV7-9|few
CASSLEGGSGETQYF
TGTGCCAGCAGCCTCGAAGGGGGAAGTGGCGAGACCCAGTACTTC
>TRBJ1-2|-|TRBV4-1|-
CASSQELGGADYGYTF
TGCGCCAGCAGCCAAGAATTGGGTGGGGCGGACTATGGCTACACCTTC
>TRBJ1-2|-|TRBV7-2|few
CASSLDGSSYGYTF
TGTGCCAGCAGCTTGGACGGGTCATCCTATGGCTACACCTTC
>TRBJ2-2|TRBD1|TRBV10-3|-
CATNRDRDGELFF
TGTGCCACTAACCGGGACAGGGACGGGGAGCTGTTTTTT
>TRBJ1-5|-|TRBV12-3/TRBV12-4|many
CASSFGMRDQPQHF
TGTGCCAGCAGTTTCGGTATGAGGGATCAGCCCCAGCATTTT
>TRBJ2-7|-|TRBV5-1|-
CASSVDRNGNEQYF
TGCGCCAGCAGCGTGGACAGAAATGGGAACGAGCAGTACTTC
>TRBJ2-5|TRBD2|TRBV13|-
CASSLRLAGPQETQYF
TGTGCCAGCAGCCTCCGACTAGCGGGACCCCAAGAGACCCAGTACTTC
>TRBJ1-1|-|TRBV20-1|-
CRPRPTAPMNTEAFF
TGCAGGCCCCGCCCGACGGCGCCTATGAACACTGAAGCTTTCTTT
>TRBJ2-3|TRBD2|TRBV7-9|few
CASSPAGASTDTQYF
TGTGCCAGCAGCCCCGCGGGAGCCAGCACAGATACGCAGTATTTT
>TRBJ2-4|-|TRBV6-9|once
CASSYDGILAKNIQYF
TGTGCCAGCAGTTACGATGGGATACTAGCCAAAAACATTCAGTACTTC
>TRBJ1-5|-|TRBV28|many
CASSDHDSNQPQHF
TGTGCCAGCAGTGACCACGATAGCAATCAGCCCCAGCATTTT
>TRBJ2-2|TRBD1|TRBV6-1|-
CASSVGAWNRGTGELFF
TGTGCCAGCAGCGTAGGGGCCTGGAACAGGGGGACCGGGGAGCTGTTTTTT
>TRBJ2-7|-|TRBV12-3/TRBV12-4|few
CASSTSPPTEQYF
TGTGCCAGCAGTACGTCCCCCCCGACTGAGCAGTACTTC
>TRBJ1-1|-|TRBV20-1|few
CSARDLGGITEAFF
TGCAGTGCTAGAGATTTGGGGGGGATAACTGAAGCTTTCTTT
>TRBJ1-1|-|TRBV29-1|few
CSVESGPGNTEAFF
TGCAGCGTTGAATCAGGTCCGGGGAACACTGAAGCTTTCTTT
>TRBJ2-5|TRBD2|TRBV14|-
CASSQRSGGLLGETQYF
TGTGCCAGCAGCCAGAGAAGCGGGGGCCTCTTGGGAGAGACCCAGTACTTC
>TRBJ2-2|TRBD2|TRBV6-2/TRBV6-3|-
CATRGLAGDWAGELFF
TGTGCCACCAGGGGACTAGCGGGAGATTGGGCCGGGGAGCTGTTTTTT
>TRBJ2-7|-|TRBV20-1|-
CSAKLGPYEQYF
TGCAGTGCTAAACTGGGGCCCTACGAGCAGTACTTC
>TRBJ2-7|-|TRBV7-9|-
CASSSHSEEGEQYF
TGTGCCAGCAGCTCCCACTCGGAAGAGGGGGAGCAGTACTTC
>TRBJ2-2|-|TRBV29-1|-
CSVGEQGSTGELFF
TGCAGCGTTGGGGAACAGGGTAGTACCGGGGAGCTGTTTTTT
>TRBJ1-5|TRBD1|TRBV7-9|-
CASSASGQGGQPQHF
TGTGCCAGCAGCGCTTCGGGACAGGGAGGCCAGCCCCAGCATTTT
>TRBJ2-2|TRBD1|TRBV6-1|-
CASSGGSQGYGTGELFF
TGTGCCAGCAGTGGAGGTTCACAGGGGTATGGCACCGGGGAGCTGTTTTTT
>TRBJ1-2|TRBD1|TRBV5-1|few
CASSSTGGDYGYTF
TGCGCCAGCAGCTCTACAGGGGGCGACTATGGCTACACCTTC
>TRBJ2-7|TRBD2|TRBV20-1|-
CSAELANREQYF
TGCAGTGCAGAACTAGCGAACCGCGAGCAGTACTTC
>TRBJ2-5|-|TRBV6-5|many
CASSYFETQYF
TGTGCCAGCAGTTACTTCGAGACCCAGTACTTC
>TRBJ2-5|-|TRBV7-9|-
CASSFGRAETQYF
TGTGCCAGCAGTTTCGGGCGGGCCGAGACCCAGTACTTC
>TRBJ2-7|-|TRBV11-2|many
CASSQNLAWGYEQYF
TGTGCCAGCAGCCAAAATCTAGCGTGGGGCTACGAGCAGTACTTC
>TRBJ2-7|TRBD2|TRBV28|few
CASSLIGGGGWEQYF
TGTGCCAGCAGTTTAATCGGCGGGGGAGGGTGGGAGCAGTACTTC
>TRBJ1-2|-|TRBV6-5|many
CASSYKPYRTDNYGYTF
TGTGCCAGCAGTTACAAGCCCTATAGGACAGATAACTATGGCTACACCTTC
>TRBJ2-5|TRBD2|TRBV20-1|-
CSASASGPQETQYF
TGCAGTGCTAGTGCTAGCGGACCTCAAGAGACCCAGTACTTC
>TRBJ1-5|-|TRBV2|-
CASAERGHSNQPQHF
TGTGCCAGCGCAGAGCGGGGGCATAGCAATCAGCCCCAGCATTTT
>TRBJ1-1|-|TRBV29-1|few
CSVPAVTEAFF
TGCAGCGTTCCGGCGGTGACTGAAGCTTTCTTT
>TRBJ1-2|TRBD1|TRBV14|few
CASSQAQGAHGYTF
TGTGCCAGCAGCCAAGCGCAGGGGGCGCATGGCTACACCTTC
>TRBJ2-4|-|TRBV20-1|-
CSAGGGLAEKNIQYF
TGCAGTGCGGGGGGGGGGCTAGCGGAAAAAAACATTCAGTACTTC
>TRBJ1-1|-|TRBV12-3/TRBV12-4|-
CASSEGWTRNTEAFF
TGTGCCAGCAGCGAGGGCTGGACAAGGAACACTGAAGCTTTCTTT
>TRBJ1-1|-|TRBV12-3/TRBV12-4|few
CASSRDNGEAFF
TGTGCCAGCAGCCGTGACAACGGTGAAGCTTTCTTT